The 18 T cell receptor beta chains presented below share a single source sample, sequenced in a study of T-cell memory formation after mild COVID-19. TCRdb reprocessed the 5' RACE reads with MiXCR, giving one entry per CDR3 protein. The sample includes around 25,000 distinct CDR3 sequences, approximately 7% of them seen just once. The sample taken for sequencing was PBMCs or a T cell subset sorted from them (not recorded which). The source of these receptors is an adult woman who had mild COVID-19 (a few samples of this study predate the infection). Cell type and time point are not known.

This clonotype was observed a handful of times. This sequence joins TRBV5-4 and TRBJ1-1; D perhaps matches TRBD1 (5 bases). The CDR3 covers 16 residues. From germline, CDR1 is SGHNT and CDR2 YYREEE (reference sequence). The V end was cut by 4 bases, the J end by 5 bases, with 21 bases between. CDR3 region: CASSHWTSTESTEAFF. The CDR3 DNA reads as TGTGCCAGCAGCCACTGGACATCGACGGAGAGTACTGAAGCTTTCTTT. The full variable domain, its missing parts supplied by reference TRBV5-4 and TRBJ1-1, is ETGVTQSPTHLIKTRGQQVTLRCSSQSGHNTVSWYQQALGQGPQFIFQYYREEENGRGNFPPRFSGLQFPNYSSELNVNALELDDSALYLCASSHWTSTESTEAFFGQGTRLTVV.

The rearrangement links TRBV6-6 to TRBJ2-7, with D perhaps being TRBD1 or TRBD2 (5 bases each). CDR1 and CDR2 from the germline V gene are MNHNY and SVGAGI (reference sequence). Trimming removed 7 bases at V and 9 bases at J, with 22 bases between. CDR3 length: 14 amino acids. The CDR3 DNA follows: TGTGCCAGCAAACAAGGGGCCGGGGCATTGTGGCAGTACTTC. Translating it yields CASKQGAGALWQYF.

This clonotype was seen at least ten times. The rearrangement uses TRBV5-1 and TRBJ2-5; 10 nucleotides match TRBD2. CDR1 and CDR2 (germline): SGHRS, YFSETQ. There are 17 residues in the CDR3. Germline trimming cut 0 bases from V and 1 base from J; bases unmatched to any gene: 6. This CDR3 is CASSLALAGALQETQYF. The CDR3 DNA follows: TGCGCCAGCAGCTTGGCTCTAGCGGGGGCCCTCCAAGAGACCCAGTACTTC.

This chain connects TRBV6-2 or TRBV6-3 to TRBJ2-5, with TRBD1 identical over 8 bases. CDR3 size: 15 residues. CDR1 MNHEY and CDR2 SVGEGT come from the germline V gene. V was clipped by 0 bases and J by 5 bases; unmatched bases: 5. The DNA for the CDR3 is TGTGCCAGCAGTTACTCGAGACAGGGGACGGAGACCCAGTACTTC. Translating it yields CASSYSRQGTETQYF.

This clonotype was observed many times. V is TRBV5-1 and J is TRBJ2-2; tentative D call: TRBD2 (5 bases). Germline CDR1 and CDR2: SGHRS and YFSETQ. The V end was cut by 6 bases, the J end by 0 bases, with 9 bases between. The CDR3 runs to 14 residues. DNA of the CDR3: TGCGCCAGCAAAGGGAGTACGAACACCGGGGAGCTGTTTTTT. It codes for CASKGSTNTGELFF.

This clonotype was observed many times. The CDR3: CASSGNEQFF. The CDR3 DNA follows: TGTGCCAGCAGCGGAAATGAGCAGTTCTTC. V and J are TRBV28 and TRBJ2-1; D not resolved. V shed 6 bases and J shed 7 bases, with 4 bases lying between them. Per germline, CDR1 MDHEN and CDR2 SYDVKM. The CDR3 totals 10 residues.

This clonotype was seen ten or more times. This chain links TRBV19 with TRBJ1-2; possible D gene TRBD1, 5 bases. This CDR3 has 13 amino acids. Germline values: CDR1 LNHDA, CDR2 SQIVND (reference sequence). Trimming shortened V by 5 bases and J by 7 bases, and 14 bases separated the two germline ends. The CDR3: CASSDRGNSGYTF. In DNA, the CDR3 is TGTGCCAGTAGTGATAGGGGCAATTCTGGCTACACCTTC.

The table lists this clonotype with many counts. The J gene is TRBJ2-7, the V gene TRBV12-3 or TRBV12-4; D is possibly TRBD2 (6 bases). V dropped 2 bases and J dropped 3 bases, with 14 bases sitting between them. The CDR3 sequence is 15 residues long. CDR3 sequence: CASSLRAGPIYEQYF. As DNA, the CDR3 is TGTGCCAGCAGTTTAAGGGCGGGGCCTATCTACGAGCAGTACTTC.

In this sample, this clonotype turned up many times. The rearrangement joins TRBV5-1 to TRBJ2-5; 8 bases match TRBD2. CDR3 length: 15 residues. From germline, CDR1 is SGHRS and CDR2 YFSETQ. With 0 bases clipped from V and 4 bases from J, the junction kept 5 bases outside the gene matches. The CDR3 DNA reads TGCGCCAGCAGCTTGGATTCCCTAGCGGGAGAGACCCAGTACTTC. Amino acid sequence: CASSLDSLAGETQYF.

This clonotype was found many times. The rearrangement uses TRBV20-1 and TRBJ2-5; D is perhaps TRBD2 (7 bases). The CDR3 is made up of 14 amino acids. V lost 3 bases, J lost 2 bases, and 13 bases lay in between. Germline CDR1 and CDR2: DFQATT and SNEGSKA (reference sequence). The CDR3 nucleotides read TGCAGTGCTAGTAAAGGGGGGGTACAAGAGACCCAGTACTTC. Its translation is CSASKGGVQETQYF.

This clonotype was recorded many times. The rearrangement links TRBV6-5 to TRBJ1-1; D uncertain. V was trimmed by 5 bases and J by 5 bases, leaving 18 bases between them. Germline V gene lookup returns CDR1 MNHEY and CDR2 SVGAGI. The CDR3 covers 15 residues. As DNA, the CDR3 is TGTGCCAGCAGTCGACCGGCCGCCGCGGTGACTGAAGCTTTCTTT. Translation gives CASSRPAAAVTEAFF.

At least ten counts were recorded for this clonotype. This chain uses TRBV7-2 with TRBJ2-3; no clear D gene. The ends were cut back, 4 bases at V and 2 bases at J, with 10 bases in the middle. This CDR3 has 14 amino acids. CDR1 is SGHTA, CDR2 FQGNSA, per germline. CDR3 region: CASSWDSFTDTQYF. The CDR3 region has the DNA TGTGCCAGCAGCTGGGATAGCTTCACAGATACGCAGTATTTT.

This clonotype was seen ten or more times. The chain employs TRBV7-2 and TRBJ2-5; D is possibly TRBD1 or TRBD2 (6 bases each). CDR3 size: 15 residues. With 3 bases removed from V and 5 bases from J, the gap between germline ends came to 16 bases. The germline V gene encodes CDR1 SGHTA and CDR2 FQGNSA. The DNA of the CDR3 is TGTGCCAGCAGCTTGAAGGGGGGCCGGTGGGAGACCCAGTACTTC. It encodes CASSLKGGRWETQYF. The whole variable domain, remainder taken from reference TRBV7-2 and TRBJ2-5, is GAGVSQSPSNKVTEKGKDVELRCDPISGHTALYWYRQSLGQGLEFLIYFQGNSAPDKSGLPSDRFSAERTGGSVSTLTIQRTQQEDSAVYLCASSLKGGRWETQYFGPGTRLLVL.

The sample holds many counts of this clonotype. The chain carries TRBV6-6 and TRBJ2-3, with D possibly TRBD1 on 5 matching bases. CDR1 is MNHNY and CDR2 is SVGAGI in the germline V gene (reference sequence). The CDR3 consists of 12 residues. V lost 6 bases and J 5 bases, leaving 9 bases between the germline ends. The CDR3 sequence is CASSPTEDTQYF. The CDR3, as DNA: TGTGCCAGCAGCCCGACAGAAGATACGCAGTATTTT.

This clonotype has a count of ten or more. CDR3 sequence reads: CASSQDLLSGGYEQYF. The CDR3 coding sequence is TGCGCCAGCAGCCAAGATTTACTCTCAGGGGGTTACGAGCAGTACTTC. The chain couples TRBV4-3 to TRBJ2-7; 7 nucleotides match TRBD1. The CDR3 sequence is 16 residues long. In germline, CDR1 is LGHNA, CDR2 YSLEER. The junction had 9 bases not matched to a gene; V was cut back by 0 bases and J by 4 bases.

Many counts were recorded for this clonotype. Here the CDR3 reads CATQGANYGYTF. The CDR3 DNA reads as TGTGCCACGCAGGGGGCTAACTATGGCTACACCTTC. This chain uses TRBV24-1 with TRBJ1-2; 7 bases are shared with TRBD1. Germline V lookup: CDR1 KGHDR, CDR2 SFDVKD. V lost 10 bases and J lost 0; bases outside the gene matches: 1. There are 12 residues in the CDR3.

This clonotype was picked up many times. CDR3 sequence reads: CSAEQGAKNIQYF. In DNA, the CDR3 is TGCAGTGCTGAACAGGGGGCCAAAAACATTCAGTACTTC. The chain couples TRBV20-1 to TRBJ2-4; 7 nucleotides agree with TRBD1. The CDR3 has 13 amino acids. The germline CDR1 and CDR2 sequences are DFQATT and SNEGSKA (reference sequence). The junction had 2 bases not matched to a gene; V was cut back by 5 bases and J by 1 base.

The table lists this clonotype with many counts. The chain uses TRBV4-1 and TRBJ1-1; no firm D call. The CDR3 is 15 amino acids. Trimming shortened V by 1 base and J by 4 bases, and 13 bases separated the two germline ends. Germline CDR1 MGHRA, CDR2 YSYEKL. The CDR3 loop reads CASSQGGGLGTEAFF. The CDR3 DNA is TGCGCCAGCAGCCAAGGGGGAGGTTTAGGCACTGAAGCTTTCTTT.